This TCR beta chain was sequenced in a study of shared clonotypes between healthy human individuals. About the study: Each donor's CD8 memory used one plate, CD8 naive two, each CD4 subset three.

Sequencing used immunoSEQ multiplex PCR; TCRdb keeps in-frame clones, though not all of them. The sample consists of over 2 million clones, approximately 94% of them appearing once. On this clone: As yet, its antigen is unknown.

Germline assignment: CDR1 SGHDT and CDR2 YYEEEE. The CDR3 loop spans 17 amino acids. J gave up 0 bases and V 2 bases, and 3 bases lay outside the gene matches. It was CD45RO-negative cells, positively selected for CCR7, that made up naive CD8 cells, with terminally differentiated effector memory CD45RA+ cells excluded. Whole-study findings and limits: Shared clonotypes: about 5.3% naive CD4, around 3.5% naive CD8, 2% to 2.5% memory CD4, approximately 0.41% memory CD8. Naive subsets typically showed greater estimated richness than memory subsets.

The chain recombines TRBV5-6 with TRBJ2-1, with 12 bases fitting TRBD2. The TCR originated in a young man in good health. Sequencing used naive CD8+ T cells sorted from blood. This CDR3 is CASSFRLAGASYNEQFF. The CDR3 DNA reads TGTGCCAGCAGCTTCCGACTAGCGGGGGCCTCCTACAATGAGCAGTTCTTC.